This T cell receptor beta chain was found in a study of tumor-infiltrating lymphocytes in primary liver carcinoma. Looking at the study overall: The patient population consisted of men and women between 30 and 69 years of age.

A few counts support this clonotype. Its specificity is not known. One junction end does not reproduce the germline sequence, and a read error may be involved. CDR3 length equals 11 residues. Germline V CDR1 and CDR2: GTSNPN, SVGIG (reference sequence). Co-extraction of both nucleic acids (RNA and DNA) used roughly 19-33 mg of unsorted bulk tissue. Patients carried chronic HBV infection without prior treatment. The researchers produced TCR beta cDNA from 400 to 650 ng total RNA with a constant-region primer. A slightly modified ARM-PCR protocol with three nested multiplex PCR rounds produced these TCR beta libraries. Amplification in the first two PCR rounds was performed using TRBV1-TRBV30 forward primers and a C-beta reverse primer for about 10 cycles each. In TCRdb, the multiplex PCR reads were re-called with MiXCR into one record per CDR3 protein. Of 30,000 to 40,000 distinct CDR3 sequences in the sample, 70% to 85% are singletons; the top ten hold less than 20%.

Overall study results and limits: Tumor-adjacent and tumor-blood pairs shared a smaller degree of overlap than tumor region pairs. A small share of top clones, only about 7.5-24%, was found in all five tumor regions.

The V call is TRBV30, the J call TRBJ1-1, with D uncertain. The material sequenced was liver tumor tissue from sampling region 4. The subset here: tumor region T4, right-lateral pole. This receptor was taken from a man between 40 and 49 years old with primary liver carcinoma and hepatitis B virus infection. The DNA for the CDR3 is TGTGTCTGGGGTGAGGCAACCGAAGCTTTCTTT. Protein: CVWGEATEAFF.